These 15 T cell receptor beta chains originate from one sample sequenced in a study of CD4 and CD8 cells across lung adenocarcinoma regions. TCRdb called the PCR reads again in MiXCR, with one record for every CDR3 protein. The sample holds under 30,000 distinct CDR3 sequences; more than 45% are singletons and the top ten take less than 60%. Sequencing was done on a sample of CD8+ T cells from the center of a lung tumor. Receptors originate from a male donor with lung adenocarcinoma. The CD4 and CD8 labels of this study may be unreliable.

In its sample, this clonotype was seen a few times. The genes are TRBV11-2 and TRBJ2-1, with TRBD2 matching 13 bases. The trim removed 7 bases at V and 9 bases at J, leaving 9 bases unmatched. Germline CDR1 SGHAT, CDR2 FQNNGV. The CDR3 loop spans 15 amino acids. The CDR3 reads CASTTTSGRAGEQFF. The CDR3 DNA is TGTGCCAGCACCACTACTAGCGGGAGGGCTGGTGAGCAGTTCTTC.

CDR3 DNA: TGTGCGGGGAGCGTAACACGGGACCAAGAGACCCAGTACTTC. Translating gives CAGSVTRDQETQYF. The J gene is TRBJ2-5, the V gene TRBV7-2; TRBD2 is a possible D gene (5 bases). The CDR3 spans 14 residues. Germline V gene sequence: CDR1 SGHTA, CDR2 FQGNSA.

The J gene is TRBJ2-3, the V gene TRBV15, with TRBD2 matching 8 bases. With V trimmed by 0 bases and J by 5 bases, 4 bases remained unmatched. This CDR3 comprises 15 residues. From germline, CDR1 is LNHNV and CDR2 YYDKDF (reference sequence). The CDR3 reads CATSREAGVGDTQYF. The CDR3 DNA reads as TGTGCCACCAGCAGAGAAGCGGGAGTGGGAGATACGCAGTATTTT.

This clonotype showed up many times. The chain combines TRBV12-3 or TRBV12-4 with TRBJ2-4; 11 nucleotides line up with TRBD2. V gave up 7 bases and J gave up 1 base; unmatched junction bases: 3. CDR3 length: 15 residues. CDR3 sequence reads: CASTWTSGAKNIQYF. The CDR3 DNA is TGTGCCAGCACTTGGACTAGCGGGGCCAAAAACATTCAGTACTTC.

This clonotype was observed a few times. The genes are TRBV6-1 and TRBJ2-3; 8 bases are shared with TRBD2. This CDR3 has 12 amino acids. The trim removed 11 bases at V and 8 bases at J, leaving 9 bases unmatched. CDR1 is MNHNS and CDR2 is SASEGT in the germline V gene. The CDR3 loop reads CASGTRSGTQYF. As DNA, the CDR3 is TGTGCCTCCGGGACTAGATCTGGTACGCAGTATTTT.

The CDR3 spells CASSVGPHIGEYQETQYF. The CDR3 nucleotides read TGTGCCAGCAGCGTAGGACCTCACATAGGAGAGTACCAAGAGACCCAGTACTTC. The chain is built from TRBV9 and TRBJ2-1; no clear D gene. The better agreement between TRBJ2-5 and the DNA end casts doubt on the J call. The CDR3 runs 18 residues. Germline assignment: CDR1 SGDLS and CDR2 YYNGEE.

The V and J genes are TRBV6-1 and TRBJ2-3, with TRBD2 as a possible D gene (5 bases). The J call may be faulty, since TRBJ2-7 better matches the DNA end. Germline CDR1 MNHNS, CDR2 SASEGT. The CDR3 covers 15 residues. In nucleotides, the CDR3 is TGTGCCAGCTCCAAAGTCGGCCTAGCCGAAGATACGCAGTACTTC. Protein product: CASSKVGLAEDTQYF.

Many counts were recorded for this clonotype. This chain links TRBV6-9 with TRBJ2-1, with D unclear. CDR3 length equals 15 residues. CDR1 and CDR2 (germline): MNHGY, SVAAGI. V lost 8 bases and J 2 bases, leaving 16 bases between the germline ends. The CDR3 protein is CASEARHPTYNEQFF. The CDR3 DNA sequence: TGTGCCAGCGAGGCTAGACACCCTACCTACAATGAGCAGTTCTTC.

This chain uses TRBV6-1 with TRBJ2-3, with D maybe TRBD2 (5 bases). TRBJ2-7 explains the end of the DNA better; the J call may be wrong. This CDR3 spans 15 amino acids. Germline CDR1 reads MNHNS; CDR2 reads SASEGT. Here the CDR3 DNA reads TGTGCCAGCAGCTCGGGGATGTGGGCCATAGATACGCAGTACTTC. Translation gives CASSSGMWAIDTQYF.

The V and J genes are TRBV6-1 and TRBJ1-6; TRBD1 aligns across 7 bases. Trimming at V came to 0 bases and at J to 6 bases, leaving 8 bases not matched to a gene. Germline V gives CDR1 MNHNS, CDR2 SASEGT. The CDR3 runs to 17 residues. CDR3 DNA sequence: TGTGCCAGCAGTGAAGCAGTACCCGGGACAGCTAATTCACCCCTCCACTTT. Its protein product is CASSEAVPGTANSPLHF.

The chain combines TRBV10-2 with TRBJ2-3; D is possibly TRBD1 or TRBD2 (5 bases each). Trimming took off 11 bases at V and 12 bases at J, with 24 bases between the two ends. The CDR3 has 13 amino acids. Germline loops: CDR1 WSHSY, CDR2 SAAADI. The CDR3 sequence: CASGLCGENIQYF. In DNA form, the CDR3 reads TGCGCCTCGGGGCTGTGTGGCGAAAACATTCAGTATTTT.

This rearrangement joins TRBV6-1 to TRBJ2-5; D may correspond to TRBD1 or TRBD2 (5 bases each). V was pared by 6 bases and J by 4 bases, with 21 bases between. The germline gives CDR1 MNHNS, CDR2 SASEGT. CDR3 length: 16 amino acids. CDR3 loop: CASRPLRDPVRETQYF. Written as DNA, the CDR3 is TGTGCCAGCAGACCTTTAAGGGACCCCGTTCGAGAGACCCAGTACTTC.

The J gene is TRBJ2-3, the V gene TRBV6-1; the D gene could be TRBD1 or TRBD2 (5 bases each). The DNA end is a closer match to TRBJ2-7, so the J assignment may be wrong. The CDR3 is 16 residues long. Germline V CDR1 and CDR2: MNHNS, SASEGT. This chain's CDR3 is CASSVSGPWVEDTQYF. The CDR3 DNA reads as TGTGCCAGCAGTGTCTCGGGGCCGTGGGTTGAGGATACGCAGTACTTC.

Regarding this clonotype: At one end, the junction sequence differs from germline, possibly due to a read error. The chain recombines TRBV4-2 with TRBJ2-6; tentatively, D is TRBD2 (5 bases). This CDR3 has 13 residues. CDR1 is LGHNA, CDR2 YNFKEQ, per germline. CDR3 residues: CASSQDKASILYF. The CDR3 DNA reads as TGTGCCAGCAGCCAAGATAAGGCTAGCATCCTGTACTTC.

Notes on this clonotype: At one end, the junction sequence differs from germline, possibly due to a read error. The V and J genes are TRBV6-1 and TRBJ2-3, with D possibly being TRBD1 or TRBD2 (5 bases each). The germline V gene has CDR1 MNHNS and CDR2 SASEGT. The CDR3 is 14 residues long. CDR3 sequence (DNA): TGTGGCAGCAGGGAGCTGTGGGCCACAAATACTCAGTATTTT. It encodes CGSRELWATNTQYF.